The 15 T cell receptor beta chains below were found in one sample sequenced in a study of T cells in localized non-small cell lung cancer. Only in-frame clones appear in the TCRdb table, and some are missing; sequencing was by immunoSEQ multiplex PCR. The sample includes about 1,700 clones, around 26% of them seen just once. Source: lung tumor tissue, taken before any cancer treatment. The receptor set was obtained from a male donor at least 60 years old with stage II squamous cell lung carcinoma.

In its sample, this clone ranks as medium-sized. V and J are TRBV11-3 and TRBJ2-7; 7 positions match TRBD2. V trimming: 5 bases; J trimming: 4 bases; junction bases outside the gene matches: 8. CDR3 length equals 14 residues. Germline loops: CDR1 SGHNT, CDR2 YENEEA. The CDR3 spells CASSPGGSKYEQYF. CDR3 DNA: TGTGCCAGCAGCCCCGGCGGGAGTAAGTACGAGCAGTACTTC.

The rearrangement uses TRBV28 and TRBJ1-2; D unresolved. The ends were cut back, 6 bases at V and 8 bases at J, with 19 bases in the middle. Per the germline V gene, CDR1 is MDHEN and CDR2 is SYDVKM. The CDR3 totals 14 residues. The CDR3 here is CASRHPGPTEGYTF. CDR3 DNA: TGTGCCAGCAGACATCCGGGCCCAACAGAGGGCTACACCTTC.

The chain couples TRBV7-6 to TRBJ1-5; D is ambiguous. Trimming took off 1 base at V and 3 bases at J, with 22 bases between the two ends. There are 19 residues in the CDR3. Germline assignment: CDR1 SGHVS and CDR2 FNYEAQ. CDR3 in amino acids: CASSLDSPIEGTVNQPQHF. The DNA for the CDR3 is TGTGCCAGCAGCTTAGATTCCCCAATAGAGGGAACCGTCAATCAGCCCCAGCATTTT.

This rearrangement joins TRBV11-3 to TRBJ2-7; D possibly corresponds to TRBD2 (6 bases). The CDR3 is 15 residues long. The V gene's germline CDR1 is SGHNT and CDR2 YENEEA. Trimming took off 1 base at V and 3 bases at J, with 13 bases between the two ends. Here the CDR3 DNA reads TGTGCCAGCAGCTTAGGTCTGGGACTGAGCTACGAGCAGTACTTC. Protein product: CASSLGLGLSYEQYF.

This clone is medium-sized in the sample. In nucleotides, the CDR3 is TGTGCCAGCAGCTTAGAGGGACTAGAGGGCGGGGAGCTGTTTTTT. It translates to CASSLEGLEGGELFF. The gene calls are TRBV11-3 and TRBJ2-2; TRBD2 agrees at 8 bases. Germline CDR1 and CDR2: SGHNT and YENEEA. This CDR3 has 15 residues. J gave up 7 bases and V 0 bases, and 4 bases lay outside the gene matches.

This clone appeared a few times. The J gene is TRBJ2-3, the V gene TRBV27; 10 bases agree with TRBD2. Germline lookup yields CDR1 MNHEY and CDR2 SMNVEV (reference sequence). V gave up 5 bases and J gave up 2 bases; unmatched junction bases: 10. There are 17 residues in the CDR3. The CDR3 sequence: CASSPRRTSGYTDTQYF. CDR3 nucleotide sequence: TGTGCCAGCAGTCCCCGCAGGACTAGCGGCTACACAGATACGCAGTATTTT.

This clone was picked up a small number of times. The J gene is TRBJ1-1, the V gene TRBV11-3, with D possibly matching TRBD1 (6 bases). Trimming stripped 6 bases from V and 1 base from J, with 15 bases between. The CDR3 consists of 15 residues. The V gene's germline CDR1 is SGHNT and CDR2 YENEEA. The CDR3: CASREQGGANTEAFF. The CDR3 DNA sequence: TGTGCCAGCAGGGAACAGGGCGGCGCGAACACTGAAGCTTTCTTT.

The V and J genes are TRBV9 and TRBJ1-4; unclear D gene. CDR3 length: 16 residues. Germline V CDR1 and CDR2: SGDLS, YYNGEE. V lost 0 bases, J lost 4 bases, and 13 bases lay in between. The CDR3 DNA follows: TGTGCCAGCAGCGTAGCTGGGGAACCTCGTAATGAAAAACTGTTTTTT. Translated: CASSVAGEPRNEKLFF.

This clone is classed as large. CDR3 sequence reads: CASSPLQGNYGYTF. The DNA for the CDR3 is TGTGCCAGCAGCCCCCTACAGGGGAACTATGGCTACACCTTC. The chain is built from TRBV11-3 and TRBJ1-2, with 7 nucleotides matching TRBD1. Germline V CDR1 and CDR2: SGHNT, YENEEA. J gave up 2 bases and V 5 bases, and 5 bases lay outside the gene matches. CDR3 length equals 14 residues.

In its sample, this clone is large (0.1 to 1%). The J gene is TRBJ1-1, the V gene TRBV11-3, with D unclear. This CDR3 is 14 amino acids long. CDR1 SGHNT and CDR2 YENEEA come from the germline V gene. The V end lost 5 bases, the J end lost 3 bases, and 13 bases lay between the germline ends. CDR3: CASSRRVSDTEAFF. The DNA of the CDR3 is TGTGCCAGCAGCAGGAGAGTTTCGGACACTGAAGCTTTCTTT.

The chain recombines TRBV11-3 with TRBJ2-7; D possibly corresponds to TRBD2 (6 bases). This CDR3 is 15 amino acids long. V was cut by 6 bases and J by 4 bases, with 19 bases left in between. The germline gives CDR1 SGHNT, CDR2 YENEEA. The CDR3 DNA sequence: TGTGCCAGCAGTCGCATTGGAGGGACGGAGTACGAGCAGTACTTC. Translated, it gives CASSRIGGTEYEQYF.

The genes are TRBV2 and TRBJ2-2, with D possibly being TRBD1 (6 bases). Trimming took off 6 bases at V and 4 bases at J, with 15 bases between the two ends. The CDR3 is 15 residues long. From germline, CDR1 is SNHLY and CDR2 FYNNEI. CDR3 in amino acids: CASSVVGATTGELFF. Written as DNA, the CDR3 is TGTGCCAGCAGCGTAGTGGGGGCCACCACCGGGGAGCTGTTTTTT.

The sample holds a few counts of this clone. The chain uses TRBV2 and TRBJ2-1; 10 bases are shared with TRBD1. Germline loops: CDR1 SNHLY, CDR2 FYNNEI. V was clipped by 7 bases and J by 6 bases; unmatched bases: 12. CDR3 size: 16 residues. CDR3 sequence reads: CASTPGPRTGGNEQFF. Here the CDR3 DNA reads TGTGCCAGCACACCCGGACCCCGGACAGGGGGCAATGAGCAGTTCTTC.

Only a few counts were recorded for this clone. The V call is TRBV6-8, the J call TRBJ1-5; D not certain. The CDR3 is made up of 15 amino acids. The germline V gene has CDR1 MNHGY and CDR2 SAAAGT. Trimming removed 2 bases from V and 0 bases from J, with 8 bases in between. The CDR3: CASSYERHSNQPQHF. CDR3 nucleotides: TGTGCCAGCAGTTACGAGAGACATAGCAATCAGCCCCAGCATTTT.

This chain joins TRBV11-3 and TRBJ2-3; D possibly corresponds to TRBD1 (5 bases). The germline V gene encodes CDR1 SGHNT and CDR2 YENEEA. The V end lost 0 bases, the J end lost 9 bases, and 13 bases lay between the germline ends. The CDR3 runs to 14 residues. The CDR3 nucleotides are TGTGCCAGCAGCTTAGAGGCAGGGAAGCGAACGCAGTATTTT. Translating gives CASSLEAGKRTQYF.